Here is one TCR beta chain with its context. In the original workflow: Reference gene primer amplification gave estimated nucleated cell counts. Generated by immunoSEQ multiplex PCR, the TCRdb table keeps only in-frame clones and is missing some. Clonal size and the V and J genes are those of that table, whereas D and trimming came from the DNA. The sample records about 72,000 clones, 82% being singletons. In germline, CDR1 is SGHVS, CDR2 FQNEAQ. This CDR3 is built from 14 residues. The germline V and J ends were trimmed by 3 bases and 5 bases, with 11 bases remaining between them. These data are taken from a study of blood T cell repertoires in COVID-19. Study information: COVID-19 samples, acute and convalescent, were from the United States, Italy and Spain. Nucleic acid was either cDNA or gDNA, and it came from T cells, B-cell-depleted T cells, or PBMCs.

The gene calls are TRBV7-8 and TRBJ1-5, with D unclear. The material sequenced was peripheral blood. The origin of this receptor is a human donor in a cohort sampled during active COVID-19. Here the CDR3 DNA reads TGTGCCAGCAGCTTCTCGGGTGGGTATCAGCCCCAGCATTTT. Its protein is CASSFSGGYQPQHF.